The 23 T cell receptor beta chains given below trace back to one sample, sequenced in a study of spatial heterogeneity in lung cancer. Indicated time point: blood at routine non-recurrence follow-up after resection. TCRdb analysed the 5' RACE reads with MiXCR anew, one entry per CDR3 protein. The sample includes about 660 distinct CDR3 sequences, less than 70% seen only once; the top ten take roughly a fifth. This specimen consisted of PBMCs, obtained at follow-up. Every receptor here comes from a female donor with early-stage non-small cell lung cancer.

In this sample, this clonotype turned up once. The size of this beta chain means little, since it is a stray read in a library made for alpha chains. Here the CDR3 reads CASSFGGIQGEQYF. In DNA, the CDR3 is TGTGCCAGCAGTTTTGGGGGAATCCAGGGCGAGCAGTACTTC. The chain links TRBV12-3 or TRBV12-4 to TRBJ2-7; D might be TRBD1 or TRBD2, each matching 5 bases. V was shortened by 3 bases and J by 6 bases, with 15 bases between the two germline ends. The CDR3 has 14 residues.

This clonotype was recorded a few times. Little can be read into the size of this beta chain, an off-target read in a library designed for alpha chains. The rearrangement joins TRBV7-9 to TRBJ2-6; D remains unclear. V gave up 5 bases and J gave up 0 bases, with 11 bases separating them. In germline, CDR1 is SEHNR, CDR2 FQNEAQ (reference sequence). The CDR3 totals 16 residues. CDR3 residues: CASSRRTASGANVLTF. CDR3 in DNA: TGTGCCAGCAGCAGACGCACAGCCTCTGGGGCCAACGTCCTGACTTTC.

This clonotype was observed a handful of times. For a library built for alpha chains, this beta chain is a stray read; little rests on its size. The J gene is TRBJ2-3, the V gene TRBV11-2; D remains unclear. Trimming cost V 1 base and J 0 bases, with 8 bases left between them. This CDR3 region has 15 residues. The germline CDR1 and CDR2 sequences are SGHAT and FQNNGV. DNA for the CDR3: TGTGCCAGCAGCTTAGGCGGCATCAGCACAGATACGCAGTATTTT. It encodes CASSLGGISTDTQYF.

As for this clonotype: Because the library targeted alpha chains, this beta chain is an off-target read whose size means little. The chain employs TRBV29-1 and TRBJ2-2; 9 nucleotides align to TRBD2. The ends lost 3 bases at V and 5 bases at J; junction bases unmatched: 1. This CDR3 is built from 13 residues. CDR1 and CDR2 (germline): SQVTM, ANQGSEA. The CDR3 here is CSVDLAGTGELFF. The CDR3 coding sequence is TGCAGCGTTGACCTAGCGGGGACCGGGGAGCTGTTTTTT.

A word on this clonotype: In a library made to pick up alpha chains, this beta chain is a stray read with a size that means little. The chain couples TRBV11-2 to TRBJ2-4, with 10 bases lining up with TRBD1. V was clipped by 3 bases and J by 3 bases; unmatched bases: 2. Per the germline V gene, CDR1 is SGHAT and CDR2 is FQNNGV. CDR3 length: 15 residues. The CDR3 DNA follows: TGTGCCAGCAGCTTGGGACAGGGGTTCAAAAACATTCAGTACTTC. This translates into CASSLGQGFKNIQYF.

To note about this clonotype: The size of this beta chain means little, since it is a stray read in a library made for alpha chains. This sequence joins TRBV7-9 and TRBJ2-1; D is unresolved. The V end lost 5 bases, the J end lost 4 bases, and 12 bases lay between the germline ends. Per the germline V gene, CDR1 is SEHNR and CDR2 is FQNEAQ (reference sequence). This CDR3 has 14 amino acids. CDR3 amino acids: CASSPSDRYNEQFF. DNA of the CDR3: TGTGCCAGCAGCCCCTCGGACCGGTACAATGAGCAGTTCTTC.

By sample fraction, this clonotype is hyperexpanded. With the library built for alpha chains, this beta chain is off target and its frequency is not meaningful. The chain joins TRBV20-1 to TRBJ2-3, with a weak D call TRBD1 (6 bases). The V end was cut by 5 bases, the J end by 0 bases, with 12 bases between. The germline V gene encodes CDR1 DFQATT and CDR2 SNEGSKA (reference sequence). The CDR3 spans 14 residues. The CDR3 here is CSAGPGQSTDTQYF. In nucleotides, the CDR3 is TGCAGTGCTGGGCCAGGACAGAGCACAGATACGCAGTATTTT.

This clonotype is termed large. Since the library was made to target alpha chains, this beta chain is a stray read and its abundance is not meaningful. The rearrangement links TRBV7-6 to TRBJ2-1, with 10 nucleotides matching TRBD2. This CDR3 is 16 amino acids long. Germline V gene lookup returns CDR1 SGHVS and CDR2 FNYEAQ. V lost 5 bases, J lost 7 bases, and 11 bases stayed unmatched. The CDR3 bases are TGTGCCAGCAGCACCATATTTAGCGGGGGGTCAAATGAGCAGTTCTTC. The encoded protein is CASSTIFSGGSNEQFF.

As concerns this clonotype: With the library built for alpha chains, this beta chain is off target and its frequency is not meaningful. CDR3 sequence reads: CASTLNTGELFF. The CDR3 DNA reads as TGTGCCAGCACCCTGAACACCGGGGAGCTGTTTTTT. This chain connects TRBV28 to TRBJ2-2; D uncertain. This CDR3 spans 12 amino acids. Trimming took off 7 bases at V and 1 base at J, with 4 bases between the two ends. Germline lookup yields CDR1 MDHEN and CDR2 SYDVKM.

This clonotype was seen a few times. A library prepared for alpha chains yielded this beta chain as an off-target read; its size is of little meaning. CDR3 nucleotide sequence: TGTGCCAGCAGCACCGGACAGCATTCCTACGAGCAGTACTTC. Protein product: CASSTGQHSYEQYF. This chain uses TRBV7-9 with TRBJ2-7, with a tentative D call TRBD1 (6 bases). This CDR3 is 14 amino acids long. Germline V lookup: CDR1 SEHNR, CDR2 FQNEAQ (reference sequence). V was shortened by 5 bases and J by 1 base, with 12 bases between the two germline ends.

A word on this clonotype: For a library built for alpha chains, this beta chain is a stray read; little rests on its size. As DNA, the CDR3 is TGTGCCACCAGTGATTATCGGGCAGGGGAGACCCAGTACTTC. Translating gives CATSDYRAGETQYF. The chain links TRBV24-1 to TRBJ2-5; the D gene is possibly TRBD1 (5 bases). Germline V CDR1 and CDR2: KGHDR, SFDVKD. V gave up 2 bases and J gave up 5 bases, with 11 bases separating them. This CDR3 comprises 14 residues.

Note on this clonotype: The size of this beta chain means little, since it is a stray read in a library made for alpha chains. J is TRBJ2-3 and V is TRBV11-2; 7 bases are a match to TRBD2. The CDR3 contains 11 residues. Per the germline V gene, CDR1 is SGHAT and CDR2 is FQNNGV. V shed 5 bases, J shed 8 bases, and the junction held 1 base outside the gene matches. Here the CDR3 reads CASSPGGTQYF. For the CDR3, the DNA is TGTGCCAGCAGCCCGGGGGGTACGCAGTATTTT. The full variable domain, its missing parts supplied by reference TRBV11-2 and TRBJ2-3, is EAGVAQSPRYKIIEKRQSVAFWCNPISGHATLYWYQQILGQGPKLLIQFQNNGVVDDSQLPKDRFSAERLKGVDSTLKIQPAKLEDSAVYLCASSPGGTQYFGPGTRLTVL.

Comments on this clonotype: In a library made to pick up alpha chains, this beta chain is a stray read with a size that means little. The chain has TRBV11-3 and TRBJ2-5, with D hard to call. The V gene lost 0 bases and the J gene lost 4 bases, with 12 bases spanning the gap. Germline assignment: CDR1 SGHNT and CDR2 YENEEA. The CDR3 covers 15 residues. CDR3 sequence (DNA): TGTGCCAGCAGCTTAGATCGACCTCCCGGAGAGACCCAGTACTTC. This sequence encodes CASSLDRPPGETQYF.

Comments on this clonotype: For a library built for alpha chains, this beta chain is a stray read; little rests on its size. The CDR3 region has the DNA TGTGCCAGCCAGTCGGCTAGTTCGCAGGATACGCAGTATTTT. This encodes CASQSASSQDTQYF. The V call is TRBV2, the J call TRBJ2-3; D is ambiguous. V dropped 8 bases and J dropped 6 bases, with 18 bases sitting between them. This CDR3 is built from 14 residues. Germline lookup yields CDR1 SNHLY and CDR2 FYNNEI.

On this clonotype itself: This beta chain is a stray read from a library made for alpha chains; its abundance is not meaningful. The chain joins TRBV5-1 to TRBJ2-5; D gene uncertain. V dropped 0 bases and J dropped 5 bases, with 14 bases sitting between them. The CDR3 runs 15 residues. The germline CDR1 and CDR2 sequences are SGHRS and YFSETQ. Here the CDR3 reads CASSLALGRRETQYF. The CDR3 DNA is TGCGCCAGCAGCTTGGCCCTCGGACGACGGGAGACCCAGTACTTC.

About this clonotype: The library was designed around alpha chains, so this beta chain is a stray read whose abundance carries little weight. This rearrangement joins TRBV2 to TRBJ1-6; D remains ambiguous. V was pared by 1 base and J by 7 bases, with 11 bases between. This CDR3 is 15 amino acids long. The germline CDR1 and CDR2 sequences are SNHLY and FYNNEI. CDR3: CASSEDQQLNSPLHF. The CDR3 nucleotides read TGTGCCAGCAGTGAAGATCAACAGTTAAATTCACCCCTCCACTTT.

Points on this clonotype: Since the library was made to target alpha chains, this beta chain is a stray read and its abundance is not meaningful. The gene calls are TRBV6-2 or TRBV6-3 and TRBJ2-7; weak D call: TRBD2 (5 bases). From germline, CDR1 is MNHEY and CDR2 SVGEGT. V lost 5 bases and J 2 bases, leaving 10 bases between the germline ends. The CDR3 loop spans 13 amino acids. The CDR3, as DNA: TGTGCCAGCAGTAAGACCGGGACCTACGAGCAGTACTTC. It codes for CASSKTGTYEQYF.

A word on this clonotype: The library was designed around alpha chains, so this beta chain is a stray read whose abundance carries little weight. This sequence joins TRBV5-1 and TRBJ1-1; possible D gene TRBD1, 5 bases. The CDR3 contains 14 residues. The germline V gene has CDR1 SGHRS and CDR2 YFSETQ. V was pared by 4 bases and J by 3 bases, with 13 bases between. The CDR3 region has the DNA TGCGCCAGCAGCCCCGTCCTGGGGGACACTGAAGCTTTCTTT. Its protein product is CASSPVLGDTEAFF.

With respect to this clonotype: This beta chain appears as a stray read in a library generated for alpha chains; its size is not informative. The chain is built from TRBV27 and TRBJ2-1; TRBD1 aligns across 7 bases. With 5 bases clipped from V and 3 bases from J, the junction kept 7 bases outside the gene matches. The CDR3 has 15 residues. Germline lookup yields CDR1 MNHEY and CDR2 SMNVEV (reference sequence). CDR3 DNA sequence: TGTGCCAGCAGTCCGCGCCGGGACAGCTACAATGAGCAGTTCTTC. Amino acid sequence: CASSPRRDSYNEQFF.

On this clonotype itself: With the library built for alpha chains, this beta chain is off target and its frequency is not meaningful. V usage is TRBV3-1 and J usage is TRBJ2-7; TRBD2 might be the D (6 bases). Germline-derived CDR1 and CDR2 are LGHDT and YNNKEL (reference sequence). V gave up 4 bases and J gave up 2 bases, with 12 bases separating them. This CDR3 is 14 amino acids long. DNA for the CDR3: TGTGCCAGCAGCCGGGACTTGACCACCTACGAGCAGTACTTC. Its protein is CASSRDLTTYEQYF.

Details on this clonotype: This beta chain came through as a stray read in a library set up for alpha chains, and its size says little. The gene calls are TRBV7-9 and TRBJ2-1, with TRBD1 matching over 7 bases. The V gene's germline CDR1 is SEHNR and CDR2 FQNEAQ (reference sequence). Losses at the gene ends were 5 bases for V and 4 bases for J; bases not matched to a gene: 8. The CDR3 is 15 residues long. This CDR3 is CASSPPGQEYNEQFF. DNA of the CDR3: TGTGCCAGCAGCCCCCCCGGACAGGAGTACAATGAGCAGTTCTTC.

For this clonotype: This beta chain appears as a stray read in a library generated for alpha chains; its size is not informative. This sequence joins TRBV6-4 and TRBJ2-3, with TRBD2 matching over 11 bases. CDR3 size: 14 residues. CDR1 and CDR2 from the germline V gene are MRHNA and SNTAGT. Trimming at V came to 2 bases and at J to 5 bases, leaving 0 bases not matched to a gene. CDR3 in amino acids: CASSDTSGGDTQYF. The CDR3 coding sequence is TGTGCCAGCAGTGACACTAGCGGGGGAGATACGCAGTATTTT.

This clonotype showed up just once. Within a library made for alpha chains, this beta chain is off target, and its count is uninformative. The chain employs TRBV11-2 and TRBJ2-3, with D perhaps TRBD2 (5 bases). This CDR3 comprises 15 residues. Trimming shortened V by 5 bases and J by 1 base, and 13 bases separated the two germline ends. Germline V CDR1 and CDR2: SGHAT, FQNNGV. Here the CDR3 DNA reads TGTGCCAGCAGCACCCGGGGTGCTGGCACAGATACGCAGTATTTT. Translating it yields CASSTRGAGTDTQYF.